The 30 T cell receptor beta chains presented below share a single source sample, sequenced in a study of Ad26.COV2.S vaccination and SARS-CoV-2 variants. Treatment reported: some 20 received Ad26.COV2.S at low or high dose, single or two shots; about five received placebo; per-sample allocation not given. It was on day 63 after the first vaccine or placebo injection that samples were taken. Generated by immunoSEQ multiplex PCR, the TCRdb table keeps only in-frame clones and is missing some. The data show 350,000 to 500,000 clones, 70% to 90% seen once. Specimen: peripheral blood, collected in a trial of Ad26.COV2.S vaccine versus placebo. These receptors came from a person aged 18 to 59 who received the Ad26.COV2.S COVID-19 vaccine or a placebo.

The V and J genes are TRBV6-5 and TRBJ1-3, with D unresolved. The germline gives CDR1 MNHEY, CDR2 SVGAGI. V dropped 2 bases and J dropped 4 bases, with 6 bases sitting between them. The CDR3 covers 13 residues. The CDR3 loop reads CASSYAPGNTIYF. For the CDR3, the DNA is TGTGCCAGCAGTTACGCGCCCGGAAACACCATATATTTT.

This chain links TRBV5-1 with TRBJ2-1, with TRBD2 matching over 14 bases. Germline V lookup: CDR1 SGHRS, CDR2 YFSETQ. Unmatched junction bases numbered 5, after V lost 2 bases and J lost 10 bases. The CDR3 contains 15 residues. CDR3 in amino acids: CASSFGLAGGLEQFF. CDR3 nucleotides: TGCGCCAGCAGCTTCGGACTAGCGGGGGGATTGGAGCAGTTCTTC.

The J gene is TRBJ2-7, the V gene TRBV9, with D perhaps TRBD2 (6 bases). Trimming removed 4 bases from V and 4 bases from J, with 21 bases in between. The germline gives CDR1 SGDLS, CDR2 YYNGEE. This CDR3 is built from 16 residues. CDR3 sequence: CASSTGGDPTLYEQYF. The CDR3 DNA follows: TGTGCCAGCAGCACCGGGGGAGACCCTACCCTTTACGAGCAGTACTTC.

The gene calls are TRBV5-1 and TRBJ2-7; 8 bases map to TRBD1. The CDR3 is made up of 14 amino acids. Germline V gives CDR1 SGHRS, CDR2 YFSETQ. V gave up 5 bases and J gave up 6 bases; unmatched junction bases: 10. The CDR3 nucleotides read TGCGCCAGCAGTTCTAGGACAGGGTCTCTCGAGCAGTACTTC. Protein product: CASSSRTGSLEQYF.

This clone was seen a single time. This rearrangement joins TRBV28 to TRBJ1-1; TRBD1 matches 9 bases. Germline values: CDR1 MDHEN, CDR2 SYDVKM. The CDR3 loop spans 18 amino acids. Trimming at V came to 5 bases and at J to 1 base, leaving 14 bases not matched to a gene. The CDR3 nucleotides read TGTGCCAGCAGTGACCTGGACAGGGGCCGTCGGTGGAACACTGAAGCTTTCTTT. Its protein product is CASSDLDRGRRWNTEAFF.

The chain has TRBV15 and TRBJ2-7, with TRBD1 as a possible D gene (6 bases). V was shortened by 0 bases and J by 2 bases, with 20 bases between the two germline ends. The CDR3 spans 18 residues. CDR1 and CDR2 from the germline V gene are LNHNV and YYDKDF (reference sequence). CDR3 residues: CATSRDRGFNGEPYEQYF. Written as DNA, the CDR3 is TGTGCCACCAGCAGAGATAGGGGGTTTAACGGGGAACCCTACGAGCAGTACTTC.

The CDR3 spells CASSPRGGYYEQYF. CDR3 nucleotide sequence: TGTGCCAGCAGTCCGCGTGGGGGATACTACGAGCAGTACTTC. The chain is built from TRBV6-5 and TRBJ2-7; D could derive from TRBD1 or TRBD2 (5 bases each). Between the trimmed V and J ends, which lost 5 bases and 3 bases, there was a span of 14 bases. Germline V CDR1 and CDR2: MNHEY, SVGAGI. This CDR3 spans 14 amino acids.

The J gene is TRBJ2-7, the V gene TRBV7-2; 9 bases are shared with TRBD1. The CDR3 sequence is 15 residues long. The trim removed 5 bases at V and 0 bases at J, leaving 5 bases unmatched. Germline CDR1 reads SGHTA; CDR2 reads FQGNSA. Here the CDR3 reads CASSTGQGNSYEQYF. The DNA for the CDR3 is TGTGCCAGCAGCACTGGACAGGGGAACTCCTACGAGCAGTACTTC. Combining the CDR3 with reference TRBV7-2 and TRBJ2-7 gives the whole variable domain GAGVSQSPSNKVTEKGKDVELRCDPISGHTALYWYRQSLGQGLEFLIYFQGNSAPDKSGLPSDRFSAERTGGSVSTLTIQRTQQEDSAVYLCASSTGQGNSYEQYFGPGTRLTVT.

The chain combines TRBV6-5 with TRBJ1-3, with D maybe TRBD1 (6 bases). CDR3 size: 14 residues. Per germline, CDR1 MNHEY and CDR2 SVGAGI. Between the trimmed V and J ends, which lost 2 bases and 6 bases, there was a span of 11 bases. This CDR3 is CASSYTGGENTIYF. In DNA, the CDR3 is TGTGCCAGCAGTTACACCGGGGGCGAAAACACCATATATTTT.

The chain has TRBV4-3 and TRBJ1-6; possibly TRBD1 for D (6 bases). CDR1 LGHNA and CDR2 YSLEER come from the germline V gene. The CDR3 has 13 residues. V was trimmed by 6 bases and J by 9 bases, leaving 12 bases between them. Here the CDR3 reads CASSKGDRSPLHF. CDR3 DNA sequence: TGCGCCAGCAGTAAGGGGGATCGTTCACCCCTCCACTTT.

The chain recombines TRBV30 with TRBJ1-1; TRBD1 matches at 8 bases. The CDR3 contains 14 residues. V was clipped by 2 bases and J by 5 bases; unmatched bases: 7. CDR1 and CDR2 from the germline V gene are GTSNPN and SVGIG (reference sequence). The CDR3 DNA reads as TGTGCCTGGAGTCCTGACAGGGGAGGGACTGAAGCTTTCTTT. This sequence encodes CAWSPDRGGTEAFF.

The rearrangement links TRBV30 to TRBJ2-3, with a weak D call TRBD1 (6 bases). CDR1 and CDR2 from the germline V gene are GTSNPN and SVGIG (reference sequence). CDR3 length: 14 amino acids. In nucleotides, the CDR3 is TGTGCAGCTACCCTTGGGGGCTTCACAGATACGCAGTATTTT. Translating it yields CAATLGGFTDTQYF.

CDR3 nucleotide sequence: TGTGCCGGACGGGACAGTATAAACTATGGCTACACCTTC. The encoded protein is CAGRDSINYGYTF. V usage is TRBV6-5 and J usage is TRBJ1-2, with 7 nucleotides matching TRBD1. The germline gives CDR1 MNHEY, CDR2 SVGAGI. This CDR3 spans 13 amino acids. V lost 11 bases to trimming and J lost 2 bases; unmatched junction nucleotides: 8.

This sequence joins TRBV4-1 and TRBJ2-7; 9 positions agree with TRBD1. The CDR3 runs 14 residues. The germline V gene encodes CDR1 MGHRA and CDR2 YSYEKL. Trimming took 5 bases from V and 3 from J; bases not matched to a gene: 5. The CDR3 DNA reads as TGCGCCAGCAGCTCTCCGGGACAGGGCTACGAGCAGTACTTC. Amino acid sequence: CASSSPGQGYEQYF.

This sequence joins TRBV5-1 and TRBJ2-5; perhaps TRBD1 as D (5 bases). Germline CDR1 reads SGHRS; CDR2 reads YFSETQ. This CDR3 has 15 residues. V gave up 0 bases and J gave up 5 bases, with 14 bases separating them. CDR3 coding DNA: TGCGCCAGCAGCTTGGCGGGCAGGGTCCGGGAGACCCAGTACTTC. This encodes CASSLAGRVRETQYF.

A single count supports this clone. The genes are TRBV7-9 and TRBJ2-7; D is unclear. The CDR3 is 12 residues long. CDR1 is SEHNR, CDR2 FQNEAQ, per germline (reference sequence). Trimming removed 1 base at V and 6 bases at J, with 7 bases between. The CDR3 reads CASSLVSGEQYF. The DNA for the CDR3 is TGTGCCAGCAGCTTAGTCTCGGGCGAGCAGTACTTC.

The chain employs TRBV2 and TRBJ1-2; D might be TRBD1 (6 bases). This CDR3 has 15 amino acids. Germline V gives CDR1 SNHLY, CDR2 FYNNEI. V shed 6 bases and J shed 2 bases, with 16 bases lying between them. The CDR3 protein is CASSGPGAGNYGYTF. In DNA, the CDR3 is TGTGCCAGCAGCGGGCCGGGGGCAGGGAACTATGGCTACACCTTC.

V is TRBV18 and J is TRBJ1-3; D remains ambiguous. This CDR3 contains 14 residues. Looked up from germline, CDR1 is KGHSH and CDR2 is LQKENI. Trimming pared 6 bases from V and 4 bases from J, leaving 13 bases between. The CDR3 loop is CASSPSAPGNTIYF. Written as DNA, the CDR3 is TGTGCCAGCTCCCCGTCGGCCCCCGGAAACACCATATATTTT.

The chain combines TRBV5-1 with TRBJ2-7; 7 bases agree with TRBD1. In germline, CDR1 is SGHRS, CDR2 YFSETQ. The CDR3 has 15 residues. The V segment lost 4 bases and the J segment 2 bases; nucleotides outside the gene matches: 9. The CDR3 sequence: CASSVTGFPPYEQYF. In DNA form, the CDR3 reads TGCGCCAGCAGCGTGACAGGGTTCCCCCCCTACGAGCAGTACTTC.

The genes are TRBV11-3 and TRBJ2-3; tentative D call: TRBD2 (6 bases). The CDR3 extends over 13 amino acids. CDR1 is SGHNT and CDR2 is YENEEA in the germline V gene. V was trimmed by 5 bases and J by 3 bases, leaving 9 bases between them. The CDR3 coding sequence is TGTGCCAGCAGCCCCGGGGGTACAGATACGCAGTATTTT. Its protein is CASSPGGTDTQYF.

The chain has TRBV3-1 (or the pseudogene TRBV3-2) and TRBJ2-5; TRBD2 aligns across 8 bases. V lost 1 base to trimming and J lost 0 bases; unmatched junction nucleotides: 1. The V gene's germline CDR1 is LGHDT and CDR2 YNNKEL (reference sequence). CDR3 length: 15 amino acids. CDR3 DNA: TGTGCCAGCAGCCAAGCTAGCGGGTACCAAGAGACCCAGTACTTC. Its translation is CASSQASGYQETQYF.

The CDR3 loop is CASSLIPSNSYNEQFF. The CDR3 bases are TGTGCCAGCAGCTTAATCCCCAGTAACTCCTACAATGAGCAGTTCTTC. The chain couples TRBV7-3 to TRBJ2-1; no definite D call. This CDR3 spans 16 amino acids. The germline V gene encodes CDR1 SGHTA and CDR2 FQGTGA. Trimming cost V 1 base and J 0 bases, with 10 bases left between them.

This rearrangement joins TRBV30 to TRBJ2-5, with 11 bases fitting TRBD1. This CDR3 contains 16 residues. V lost 1 base and J lost 2; bases outside the gene matches: 6. In germline, CDR1 is GTSNPN, CDR2 SVGIG (reference sequence). The CDR3 region is CAWSARTGGRQETQYF. CDR3 nucleotides: TGTGCCTGGAGTGCCAGGACAGGGGGCAGGCAAGAGACCCAGTACTTC.

The chain carries TRBV7-6 and TRBJ2-7; either TRBD1 or TRBD2 may fit D (5 bases each). The CDR3 has 14 amino acids. V lost 0 bases to trimming and J lost 2 bases, with 8 bases between them. Germline V CDR1 and CDR2: SGHVS, FNYEAQ. Here the CDR3 DNA reads TGTGCCAGCAGCTTAGCGGGACGGACCTACGAGCAGTACTTC. Protein: CASSLAGRTYEQYF.

CDR3 in amino acids: CASSLGGVTREAFF. In DNA form, the CDR3 reads TGTGCCAGCAGCTTAGGGGGCGTAACTAGAGAAGCTTTCTTT. The V call is TRBV7-2, the J call TRBJ1-1; D may be TRBD1 (5 bases). The CDR3 totals 14 residues. Germline V gene lookup returns CDR1 SGHTA and CDR2 FQGNSA. The ends were cut back, 1 base at V and 8 bases at J, with 14 bases in the middle.

In this sample, this clone turned up once. V usage is TRBV11-3 and J usage is TRBJ2-7; no clear D. Trimming took 0 bases from V and 4 from J, leaving 13 bases between them. The CDR3 contains 15 residues. Germline CDR1 SGHNT, CDR2 YENEEA. The CDR3 DNA reads as TGTGCCAGCAGCTTAGATTTAAGGGAAATTTACGAGCAGTACTTC. It specifies CASSLDLREIYEQYF.

The chain has TRBV7-9 and TRBJ2-1; tentatively, D is TRBD2 (6 bases). Germline CDR1 and CDR2: SEHNR and FQNEAQ (reference sequence). Trimming removed 3 bases from V and 9 bases from J, with 12 bases in between. The CDR3 consists of 13 residues. The CDR3, as DNA: TGTGCCAGCAGCTTGGGGCGGGAAGGTGAGCAGTTCTTC. Translated: CASSLGREGEQFF.

CDR3 DNA: TGTGCCAGCAGTTGGGGGGGAGAGACCCAGTACTTC. Its translation is CASSWGGETQYF. The V gene is TRBV27, the J gene TRBJ2-5, with TRBD2 matching 7 bases. Germline V lookup: CDR1 MNHEY, CDR2 SMNVEV (reference sequence). The CDR3 contains 12 residues. With V trimmed by 4 bases and J by 4 bases, 0 bases remained unmatched.

The sample holds a few counts of this clone. CDR3 DNA sequence: TGTGCCAGCAGTTTATTGGCAGGGAAAAGGGGCAATCAGCCCCAGCATTTT. This codes for CASSLLAGKRGNQPQHF. V gene TRBV27 combines with J gene TRBJ1-5, with a possible D match to TRBD1 (5 bases). Per germline, CDR1 MNHEY and CDR2 SMNVEV (reference sequence). V was pared by 1 base and J by 2 bases, with 15 bases between. CDR3 length: 17 residues.

DNA for the CDR3: TGTGCCATCCGAACGGACAGGGGCAGGGACACTGAAGCTTTCTTT. Protein product: CAIRTDRGRDTEAFF. The rearrangement links TRBV6-5 to TRBJ1-1; 9 bases align to TRBD1. There are 15 residues in the CDR3. Germline V gene lookup returns CDR1 MNHEY and CDR2 SVGAGI. J was trimmed by 3 bases and V by 10 bases; bases with no gene match: 12.